This T cell receptor beta chain was sequenced in a study of spatial heterogeneity in lung cancer. Turning to the study itself: At a median of around two years after resection, follow-up PBMC samples were sequenced when available. Beta-chain sequences were consistently detected more often than alpha-chain sequences.

The CDR3 is 17 amino acids. Unmatched junction bases numbered 14, after V lost 2 bases and J lost 6 bases. CDR1 and CDR2 (germline): SNHLY, FYNNEI. This clonotype was seen a few times. MiXCR, applied by TCRdb to the 5' RACE reads, yields one record per CDR3 protein. The sample yields fewer than 45,000 distinct CDR3 sequences, about 11% seen once. As for time point: blood at routine non-recurrence follow-up after resection. Specimen: PBMCs, collected at follow-up. The chain couples TRBV2 to TRBJ1-2; TRBD1 agrees at 8 bases. This TCR was recovered from a female donor with early-stage non-small cell lung cancer. CDR3 sequence reads: CASSESLARGRTDGYTF. CDR3 nucleotides: TGTGCCAGCAGTGAATCTCTGGCCAGGGGGCGGACTGATGGCTACACCTTC.